This is a list of T cell receptor beta chains from one sample in a study of T cell changes during pregnancy in multiple sclerosis. Generated by immunoSEQ multiplex PCR, the TCRdb table keeps only in-frame clones and is missing some. The table records 80,000 to 100,000 clones, over 75% of them present only once. Here the sequenced sample was peripheral blood, taken in the second trimester of pregnancy. The receptors come from a female donor in good health, enrolled as a control in a pregnancy study. Each CDR3 is given with its conserved first and last residue. Fields, in order: J gene, V gene, clone size, D gene, CDR3 protein, CDR3 DNA. D genes are given only for firm matches. Only some rows state a clone size, as once, few, many or a class for expanded clones.

TRBJ2-6 | TRBV28 | NA | NA | CASSTADSLKYGANVLTF | TGTGCCAGCAGCACGGCGGACAGCCTCAAGTATGGGGCCAACGTCCTGACTTTC
TRBJ2-7 | TRBV19 | NA | NA | CASSPPGLRSEQYF | TGTGCCAGTAGTCCGCCGGGACTCCGATCCGAGCAGTACTTC
TRBJ2-5 | TRBV11-2 | NA | TRBD1 | CASSWGTGAQETQYF | TGTGCCAGCAGCTGGGGGACAGGGGCCCAAGAGACCCAGTACTTC
TRBJ1-5 | TRBV10-2 | NA | NA | CASSEGSGAGNQPQHF | TGCGCCAGCAGTGAGGGGTCCGGGGCGGGAAATCAGCCCCAGCATTTT
TRBJ1-2 | TRBV25-1 | NA | TRBD1 | CASSEYGTVPNYGYTF | TGTGCCAGCAGTGAATATGGGACAGTGCCTAACTATGGCTACACCTTC
TRBJ1-1 | TRBV25-1 | NA | NA | CASSESWNTEAFF | TGTGCCAGCAGTGAAAGCTGGAACACTGAAGCTTTCTTT
TRBJ2-6 | TRBV2 | once | NA | CASSAAYRAGANVLTF | TGTGCCAGCAGTGCGGCCTACAGGGCTGGGGCCAACGTCCTGACTTTC
TRBJ1-6 | TRBV5-6 | NA | NA | CASSFPGNGSPLHF | TGTGCCAGCAGCTTTCCCGGGAATGGTTCACCCCTCCACTTT
TRBJ1-1 | TRBV5-1 | NA | TRBD1 | CASGSLQGDTEAFF | TGCGCCAGCGGGTCCCTACAGGGGGACACTGAAGCTTTCTTT
TRBJ2-7 | TRBV27 | NA | NA | CASRGAGHEQYF | TGTGCCAGCAGGGGGGCTGGCCACGAGCAGTACTTC
TRBJ1-5 | TRBV19 | NA | TRBD1 | CASRADREHNNQPQHF | TGTGCCAGTAGGGCGGACAGGGAGCATAACAATCAGCCCCAGCATTTT
TRBJ2-4 | TRBV4-1 | NA | TRBD2 | CASSLGLVQNIQYF | TGCGCCAGCAGCCTCGGACTAGTTCAGAACATTCAGTACTTC
TRBJ1-1 | TRBV5-1 | NA | NA | CATQRDWNTEAFF | TGCGCCACCCAACGAGACTGGAACACTGAAGCTTTCTTT
TRBJ1-1 | TRBV6-6 | NA | TRBD1 | CASSYSRTGTEAFF | TGTGCCAGCAGTTACTCCAGGACAGGGACTGAAGCTTTCTTT
TRBJ1-2 | TRBV7-9 | NA | TRBD1 | CASSSRQGALYGYTF | TGTGCCAGCAGCTCGAGACAGGGGGCGCTTTATGGCTACACCTTC
TRBJ2-5 | TRBV6-5 | NA | NA | CASRKPGAAETQYF | TGTGCCAGCAGGAAACCAGGGGCGGCGGAGACCCAGTACTTC
TRBJ1-4 | TRBV5-1 | NA | TRBD1 | CASSVGTGGNEKLFF | TGCGCCAGCAGCGTGGGGACAGGGGGTAATGAAAAACTGTTTTTT
TRBJ1-5 | TRBV27 | NA | NA | CASSLSKGGSNQPQHF | TGTGCCAGCAGTTTATCAAAGGGAGGGAGCAATCAGCCCCAGCATTTT
TRBJ2-1 | TRBV9 | once | NA | CASSARPGLSSYNEQFF | TGTGCCAGCAGCGCACGTCCAGGGTTGAGCTCCTACAATGAGCAGTTCTTC
TRBJ1-1 | TRBV10-1 | NA | TRBD1 | CASSQGASTEAFF | TGCGCCAGCAGTCAGGGGGCTTCAACTGAAGCTTTCTTT
TRBJ1-1 | TRBV6-1 | NA | NA | CASSRDFSNTEAFF | TGTGCCAGCAGCCGGGACTTTTCGAACACTGAAGCTTTCTTT
TRBJ2-7 | TRBV5-1 | NA | NA | CASSRFTPGQNYEQYF | TGCGCCAGCAGCCGATTTACCCCGGGACAAAACTACGAGCAGTACTTC
TRBJ1-4 | TRBV4-3 | NA | TRBD1 | CASSQERATGGEKLFF | TGCGCCAGCAGCCAAGAGAGGGCGACAGGGGGTGAAAAACTGTTTTTT
TRBJ1-6 | TRBV5-6 | NA | NA | CASSLASHHNSPLHF | TGTGCCAGCAGCTTGGCAAGCCACCATAATTCACCCCTCCACTTT
TRBJ2-3 | TRBV27 | NA | TRBD2 | CASSPGGGSTDTQYF | TGTGCCAGCTCCCCGGGGGGGGGAAGCACAGATACGCAGTATTTT
TRBJ1-1 | TRBV5-5 | NA | TRBD1 | CASSFSGTVMNTEAFF | TGTGCCAGCAGCTTTTCCGGGACAGTCATGAACACTGAAGCTTTCTTT
TRBJ2-7 | TRBV27 | once | TRBD2 | CASSPSGRLSEQYF | TGTGCCAGCAGTCCTAGCGGGAGATTAAGTGAACAGTACTTC
TRBJ1-2 | TRBV2 | NA | TRBD1 | CASSRQGANYGYTF | TGTGCCAGCAGTCGACAGGGGGCGAACTATGGCTACACCTTC
TRBJ1-1 | TRBV18 | NA | NA | CASSPFGETEAFF | TGTGCCAGCTCACCATTCGGGGAAACTGAAGCTTTCTTT